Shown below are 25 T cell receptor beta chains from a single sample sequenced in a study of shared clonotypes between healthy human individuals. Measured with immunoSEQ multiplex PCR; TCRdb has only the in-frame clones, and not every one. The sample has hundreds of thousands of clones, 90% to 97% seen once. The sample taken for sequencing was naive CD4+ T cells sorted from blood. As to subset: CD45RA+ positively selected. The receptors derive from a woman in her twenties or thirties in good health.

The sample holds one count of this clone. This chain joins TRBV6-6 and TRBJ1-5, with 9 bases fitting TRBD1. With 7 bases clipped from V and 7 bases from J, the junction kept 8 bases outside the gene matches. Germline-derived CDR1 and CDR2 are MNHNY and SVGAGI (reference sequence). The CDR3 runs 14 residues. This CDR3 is CASKEDRGAQPQHF. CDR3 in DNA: TGTGCCAGCAAAGAGGACAGGGGAGCCCAGCCCCAGCATTTT.

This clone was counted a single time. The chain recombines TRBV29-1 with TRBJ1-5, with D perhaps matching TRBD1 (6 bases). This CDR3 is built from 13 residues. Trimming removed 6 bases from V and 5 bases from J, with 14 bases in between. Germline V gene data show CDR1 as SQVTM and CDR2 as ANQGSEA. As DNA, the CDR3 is TGCAGCGTACTACAGGGATGGGATCAGCCCCAGCATTTT. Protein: CSVLQGWDQPQHF.

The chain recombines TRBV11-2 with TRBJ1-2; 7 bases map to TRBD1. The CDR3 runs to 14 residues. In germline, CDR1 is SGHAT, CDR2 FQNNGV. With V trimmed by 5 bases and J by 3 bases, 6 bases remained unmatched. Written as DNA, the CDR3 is TGTGCCAGCAGCCCCGGACAGGCCCACTATGGCTACACCTTC. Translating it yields CASSPGQAHYGYTF.

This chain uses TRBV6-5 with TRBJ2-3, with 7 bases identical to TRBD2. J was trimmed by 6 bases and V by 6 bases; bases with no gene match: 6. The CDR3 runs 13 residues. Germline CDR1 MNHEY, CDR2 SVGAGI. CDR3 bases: TGTGCCAGCAGGGGAGGGGCCGGGGATACGCAGTATTTT. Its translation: CASRGGAGDTQYF.

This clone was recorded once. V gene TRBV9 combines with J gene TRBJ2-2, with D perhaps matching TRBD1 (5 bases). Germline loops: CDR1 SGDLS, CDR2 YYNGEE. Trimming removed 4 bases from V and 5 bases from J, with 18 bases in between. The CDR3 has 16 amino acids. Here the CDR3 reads CASSPRQWITTGELFF. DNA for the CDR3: TGTGCCAGCAGCCCTCGACAGTGGATAACGACCGGGGAGCTGTTTTTT. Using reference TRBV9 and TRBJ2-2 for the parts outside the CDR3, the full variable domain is DSGVTQTPKHLITATGQRVTLRCSPRSGDLSVYWYQQSLDQGLQFLIQYYNGEERAKGNILERFSAQQFPDLHSELNLSSLELGDSALYFCASSPRQWITTGELFFGEGSRLTVL.

CDR3 in amino acids: CASTDFGLNQPQHF. The CDR3 region has the DNA TGTGCCAGTACGGATTTTGGGCTTAATCAGCCCCAGCATTTT. V gene TRBV19 combines with J gene TRBJ1-5; D is ambiguous. V was trimmed by 7 bases and J by 4 bases, leaving 14 bases between them. The CDR3 loop spans 14 amino acids. The germline V gene encodes CDR1 LNHDA and CDR2 SQIVND (reference sequence).

CDR3 nucleotides: TGTGCCAGCAGCTCCCGCGTTGATAGCGGGAGGGGTGGCACAGATACGCAGTATTTT. It yields the protein CASSSRVDSGRGGTDTQYF. J is TRBJ2-3 and V is TRBV7-9, with TRBD2 matching 11 bases. The CDR3 runs to 19 residues. The J segment lost 1 base and the V segment lost 4 bases, leaving 13 bases of the junction unmatched. Per germline, CDR1 SEHNR and CDR2 FQNEAQ (reference sequence). The full variable domain, rest sourced from reference TRBV7-9 and TRBJ2-3, is DTGVSQNPRHKITKRGQNVTFRCDPISEHNRLYWYRQTLGQGPEFLTYFQNEAQLEKSRLLSDRFSAERPKGSFSTLEIQRTEQGDSAMYLCASSSRVDSGRGGTDTQYFGPGTRLTVL.

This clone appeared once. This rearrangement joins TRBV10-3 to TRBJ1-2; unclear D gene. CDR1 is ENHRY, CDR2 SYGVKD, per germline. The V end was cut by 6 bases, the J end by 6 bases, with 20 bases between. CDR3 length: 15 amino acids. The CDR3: CAIRGIAARDDGYTF. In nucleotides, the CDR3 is TGTGCCATCAGGGGGATTGCGGCTAGGGATGATGGCTACACCTTC.

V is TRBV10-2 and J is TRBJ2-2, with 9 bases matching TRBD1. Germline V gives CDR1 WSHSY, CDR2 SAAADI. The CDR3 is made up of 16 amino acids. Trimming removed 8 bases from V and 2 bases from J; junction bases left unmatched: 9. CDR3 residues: CASGGLGQGNTGELFF. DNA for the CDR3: TGCGCCAGCGGTGGCCTGGGACAGGGTAACACCGGGGAGCTGTTTTTT.

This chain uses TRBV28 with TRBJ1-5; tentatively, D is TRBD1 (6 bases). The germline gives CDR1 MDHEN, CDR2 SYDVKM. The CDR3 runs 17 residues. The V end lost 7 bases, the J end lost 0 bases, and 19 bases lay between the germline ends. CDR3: CASIDGGPGYSNQPQHF. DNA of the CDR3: TGTGCCAGCATTGATGGGGGGCCTGGCTATAGCAATCAGCCCCAGCATTTT.

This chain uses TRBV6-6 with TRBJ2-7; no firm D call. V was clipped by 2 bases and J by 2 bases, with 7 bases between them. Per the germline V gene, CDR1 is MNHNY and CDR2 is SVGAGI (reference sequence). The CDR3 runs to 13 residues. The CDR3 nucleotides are TGTGCCAGCAGTTACCCAAATACCTACGAGCAGTACTTC. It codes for CASSYPNTYEQYF.

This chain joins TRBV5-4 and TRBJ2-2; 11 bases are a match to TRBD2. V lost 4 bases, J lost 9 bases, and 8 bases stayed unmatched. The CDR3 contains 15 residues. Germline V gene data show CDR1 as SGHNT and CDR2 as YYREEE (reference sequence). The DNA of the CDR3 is TGTGCCAGCAGCGCCAAAACTAGCGGGAGTAGGGAGCTGTTTTTT. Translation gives CASSAKTSGSRELFF. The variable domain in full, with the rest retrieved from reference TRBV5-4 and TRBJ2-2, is ETGVTQSPTHLIKTRGQQVTLRCSSQSGHNTVSWYQQALGQGPQFIFQYYREEENGRGNFPPRFSGLQFPNYSSELNVNALELDDSALYLCASSAKTSGSRELFFGEGSRLTVL.

This CDR3 is CASSQEWGREGRDTQYF. For the CDR3, the DNA is TGCGCCAGCAGCCAAGAGTGGGGACGGGAAGGTAGAGATACGCAGTATTTT. The gene calls are TRBV4-1 and TRBJ2-3, with D perhaps being TRBD1 or TRBD2 (5 bases each). Germline CDR1 and CDR2: MGHRA and YSYEKL. This CDR3 region has 17 residues. V lost 0 bases and J lost 5, with 18 bases in between.

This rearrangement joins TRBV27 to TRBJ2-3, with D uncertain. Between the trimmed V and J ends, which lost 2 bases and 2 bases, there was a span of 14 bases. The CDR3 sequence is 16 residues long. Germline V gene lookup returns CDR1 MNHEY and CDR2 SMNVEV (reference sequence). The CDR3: CASSLGWSWNTDTQYF. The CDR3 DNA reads TGTGCCAGCAGTTTAGGATGGAGTTGGAACACAGATACGCAGTATTTT.

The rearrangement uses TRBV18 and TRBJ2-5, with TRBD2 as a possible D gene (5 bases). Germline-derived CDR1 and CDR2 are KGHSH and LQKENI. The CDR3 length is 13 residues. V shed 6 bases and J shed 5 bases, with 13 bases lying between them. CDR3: CASSPQRSETQYF. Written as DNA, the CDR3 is TGTGCCAGCTCCCCCCAGCGGAGTGAGACCCAGTACTTC.

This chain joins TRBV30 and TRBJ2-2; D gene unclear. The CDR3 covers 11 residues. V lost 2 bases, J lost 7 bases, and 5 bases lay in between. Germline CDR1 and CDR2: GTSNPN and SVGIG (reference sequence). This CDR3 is CAWSLVGELFF. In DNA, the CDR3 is TGTGCCTGGAGTCTAGTCGGGGAGCTGTTTTTT. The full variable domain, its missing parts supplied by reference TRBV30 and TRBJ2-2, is SQTIHQWPATLVQPVGSPLSLECTVEGTSNPNLYWYRQAAGRGLQLLFYSVGIGQISSEVPQNLSASRPQDRQFILSSKKLLLSDSGFYLCAWSLVGELFFGEGSRLTVL.

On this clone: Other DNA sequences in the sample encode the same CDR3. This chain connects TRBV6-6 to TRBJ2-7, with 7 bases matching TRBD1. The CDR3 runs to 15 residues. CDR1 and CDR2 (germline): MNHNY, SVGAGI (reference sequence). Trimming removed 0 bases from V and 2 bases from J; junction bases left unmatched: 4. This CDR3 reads CASSYSGQGAYEQYF. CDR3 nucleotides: TGTGCCAGCAGTTACTCGGGGCAGGGGGCCTACGAGCAGTACTTC.

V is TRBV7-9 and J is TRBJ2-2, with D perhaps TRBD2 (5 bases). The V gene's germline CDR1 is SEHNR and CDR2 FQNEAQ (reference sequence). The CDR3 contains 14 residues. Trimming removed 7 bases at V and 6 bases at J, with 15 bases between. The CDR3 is CASTHLQRSGELFF. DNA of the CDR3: TGTGCCAGCACCCACTTACAGCGGTCCGGGGAGCTGTTTTTT.

CDR3: CASSQVPSGRAYEQFF. For the CDR3, the DNA is TGTGCCAGCAGCCAAGTCCCTAGCGGGAGGGCCTATGAGCAGTTCTTC. The chain uses TRBV4-2 and TRBJ2-1; 12 bases agree with TRBD2. This CDR3 contains 16 residues. With V trimmed by 1 base and J by 8 bases, 6 bases remained unmatched. Germline V gene data show CDR1 as LGHNA and CDR2 as YNFKEQ.

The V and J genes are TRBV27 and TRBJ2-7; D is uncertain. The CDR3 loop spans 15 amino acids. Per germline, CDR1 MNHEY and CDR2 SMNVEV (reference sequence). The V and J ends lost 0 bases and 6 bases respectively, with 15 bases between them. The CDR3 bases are TGTGCCAGCAGTTTATCTCTAGGGCTACCCTCCGAGCAGTACTTC. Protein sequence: CASSLSLGLPSEQYF.

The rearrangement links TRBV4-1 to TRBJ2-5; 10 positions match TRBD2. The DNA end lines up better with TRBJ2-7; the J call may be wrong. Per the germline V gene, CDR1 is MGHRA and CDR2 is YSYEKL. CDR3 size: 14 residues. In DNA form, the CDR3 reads TGCGCCAGCAGCCAACCCCTAGCGGGAGCCGAGCAGTACTTC. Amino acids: CASSQPLAGAEQYF.

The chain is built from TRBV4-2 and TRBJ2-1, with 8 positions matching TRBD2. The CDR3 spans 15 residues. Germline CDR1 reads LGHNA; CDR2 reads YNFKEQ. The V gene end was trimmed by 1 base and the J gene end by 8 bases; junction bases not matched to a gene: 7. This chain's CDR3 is CASSQVREGQDEQFF. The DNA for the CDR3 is TGTGCCAGCAGCCAAGTCCGGGAGGGCCAGGATGAGCAGTTCTTC.

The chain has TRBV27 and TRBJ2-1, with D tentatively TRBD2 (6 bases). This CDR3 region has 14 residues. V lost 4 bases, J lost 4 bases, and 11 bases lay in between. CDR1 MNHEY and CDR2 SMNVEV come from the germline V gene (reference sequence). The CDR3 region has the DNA TGTGCCAGCAGTTGGACTACATCGTACAATGAGCAGTTCTTC. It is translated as CASSWTTSYNEQFF.

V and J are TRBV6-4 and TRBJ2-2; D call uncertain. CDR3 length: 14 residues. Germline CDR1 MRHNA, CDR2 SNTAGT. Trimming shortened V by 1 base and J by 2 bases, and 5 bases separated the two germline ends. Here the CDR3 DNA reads TGTGCCAGCAGTGACTGGACCAACACCGGGGAGCTGTTTTTT. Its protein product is CASSDWTNTGELFF.

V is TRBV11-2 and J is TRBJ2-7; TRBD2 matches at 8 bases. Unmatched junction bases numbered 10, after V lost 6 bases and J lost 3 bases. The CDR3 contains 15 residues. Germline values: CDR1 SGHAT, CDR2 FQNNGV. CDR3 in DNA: TGTGCCAGCAGAGGAAGCGGGAGAGGATACTACGAGCAGTACTTC. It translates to CASRGSGRGYYEQYF.